One sample yielded the 20 T cell receptor beta chains listed below, sequenced in a study of a mutant IDH1 vaccine in newly diagnosed glioma. These receptors are not linked to any known antigen. Sequencing was performed with immunoSEQ multiplex PCR; in TCRdb, only in-frame clones are kept and a portion is missing. The profile shows roughly 130,000 clones, around 80% of them singletons. Time point given: week 11, during vaccination. Vaccinated patients received 300 ug of mutant IDH1 20-mer peptide per dose, with topical imiquimod. Sample: PBMCs, taken from a glioma patient whose treatment included an IDH1 peptide vaccine. The receptor set was obtained from a man in his forties or fifties with glioma.

The chain combines TRBV11-2 with TRBJ1-1; D is unresolved. Trimming left V 1 base short and J 0 bases short, with 9 bases between. CDR1 and CDR2 from the germline V gene are SGHAT and FQNNGV. CDR3 length: 15 residues. CDR3 sequence reads: CASSLVRNMNTEAFF. The CDR3 nucleotides are TGTGCCAGCAGCTTAGTACGGAACATGAACACTGAAGCTTTCTTT.

This clone was observed a single time. The chain joins TRBV2 to TRBJ2-7; D is ambiguous. V was cut by 7 bases and J by 4 bases, with 14 bases left in between. Germline V lookup: CDR1 SNHLY, CDR2 FYNNEI. There are 13 residues in the CDR3. The CDR3 loop reads CASTEPFRYEQYF. The CDR3 DNA reads TGTGCCAGCACCGAGCCCTTTCGTTACGAGCAGTACTTC.

The rearrangement joins TRBV5-1 to TRBJ1-4, with D possibly matching TRBD1 (6 bases). The germline gives CDR1 SGHRS, CDR2 YFSETQ. V shed 0 bases and J shed 8 bases, with 11 bases lying between them. The CDR3 runs 14 residues. CDR3 sequence reads: CASSLDRVEEKLFF. In DNA form, the CDR3 reads TGCGCCAGCAGCTTGGACAGGGTGGAAGAAAAACTGTTTTTT. Variable domain in full (rest from reference TRBV5-1 and TRBJ1-4): KAGVTQTPRYLIKTRGQQVTLSCSPISGHRSVSWYQQTPGQGLQFLFEYFSETQRNKGNFPGRFSGRQFSNSRSEMNVSTLELGDSALYLCASSLDRVEEKLFFGSGTQLSVL.

A few counts support this clone. The rearrangement links TRBV6-5 to TRBJ2-2, with TRBD2 matching 8 bases. The CDR3 loop spans 15 amino acids. With V trimmed by 5 bases and J by 6 bases, 8 bases remained unmatched. Germline CDR1 is MNHEY and CDR2 is SVGAGI. The CDR3 reads CASSTAGTRSGELFF. DNA of the CDR3: TGTGCCAGCAGTACCGCCGGGACTAGGTCCGGGGAGCTGTTTTTT.

The chain recombines TRBV5-4 with TRBJ1-1; D may be TRBD1 (5 bases). CDR1 and CDR2 (germline): SGHNT, YYREEE (reference sequence). V was pared by 5 bases and J by 1 base, with 15 bases between. This CDR3 contains 15 residues. As DNA, the CDR3 is TGTGCCAGCAGAGGAGGGGCAGGCTCGAACACTGAAGCTTTCTTT. Amino acids: CASRGGAGSNTEAFF.

The chain uses TRBV10-1 and TRBJ2-7; TRBD1 is a possible D gene (6 bases). Trimming left V 2 bases short and J 4 bases short, with 9 bases between. From germline, CDR1 is WNHNN and CDR2 SYGVQD (reference sequence). The CDR3 has 13 residues. This CDR3 reads CASSESRGYEQYF. The CDR3, as DNA: TGCGCCAGCAGTGAGAGCAGGGGTTACGAGCAGTACTTC.

The V gene is TRBV30, the J gene TRBJ2-1, with 10 bases that match TRBD2. V trimming: 3 bases; J trimming: 5 bases; junction bases outside the gene matches: 4. The CDR3 has 14 amino acids. Germline assignment: CDR1 GTSNPN and CDR2 SVGIG (reference sequence). The CDR3 DNA sequence: TGTGCCTGGAGAGATCTAGCGGGAGACAATGAGCAGTTCTTC. Amino acids: CAWRDLAGDNEQFF.

The J gene is TRBJ1-2, the V gene TRBV29-1, with 7 bases aligning to TRBD1. This CDR3 comprises 17 residues. Germline V gene lookup returns CDR1 SQVTM and CDR2 ANQGSEA. The V and J ends lost 3 bases and 0 bases, in that order; junction bases with no gene match: 13. This CDR3 is CSVDVTDRDRTNYGYTF. CDR3 DNA: TGCAGCGTTGACGTGACAGACAGGGATAGGACTAACTATGGCTACACCTTC.

The chain is built from TRBV9 and TRBJ2-5, with 11 bases lining up with TRBD2. Germline V gene data show CDR1 as SGDLS and CDR2 as YYNGEE. The CDR3 contains 17 residues. The J segment lost 10 bases and the V segment lost 0 bases, leaving 14 bases of the junction unmatched. CDR3 amino acids: CASSVELAGALLGDQYF. The CDR3 DNA sequence: TGTGCCAGCAGCGTAGAACTAGCGGGAGCTCTCCTTGGGGACCAGTACTTC.

The gene calls are TRBV5-1 and TRBJ2-1; 7 bases agree with TRBD1. The V gene's germline CDR1 is SGHRS and CDR2 YFSETQ. The CDR3 runs to 15 residues. J gave up 1 base and V 3 bases, and 4 bases lay outside the gene matches. The CDR3 nucleotides are TGCGCCAGCAGCTCGACAGGGCTTTCCTACAATGAGCAGTTCTTC. Protein sequence: CASSSTGLSYNEQFF.

The chain links TRBV11-2 to TRBJ2-1, with 8 bases aligning to TRBD2. This CDR3 comprises 15 residues. V gave up 5 bases and J gave up 7 bases; unmatched junction bases: 10. CDR1 SGHAT and CDR2 FQNNGV come from the germline V gene. CDR3 in amino acids: CASSPRGGGKNEQFF. As DNA, the CDR3 is TGTGCCAGCAGCCCCCGGGGCGGGGGGAAAAATGAGCAGTTCTTC. The entire variable domain, with the rest obtained from reference TRBV11-2 and TRBJ2-1, is as follows: EAGVAQSPRYKIIEKRQSVAFWCNPISGHATLYWYQQILGQGPKLLIQFQNNGVVDDSQLPKDRFSAERLKGVDSTLKIQPAKLEDSAVYLCASSPRGGGKNEQFFGPGTRLTVL.

The V call is TRBV21-1, the J call TRBJ2-7. TRBV21-1 is listed as a pseudogene. This CDR3 has 12 residues. CDR3 coding DNA: TGTGCCAGCAGCGGACCCTCCTACGAGCAGTACTTC. It yields the protein CASSGPSYEQYF.

The V and J genes are TRBV5-1 and TRBJ2-1; D gene ambiguous. Germline values: CDR1 SGHRS, CDR2 YFSETQ. V gave up 0 bases and J gave up 4 bases, with 5 bases separating them. The CDR3 is 13 amino acids. CDR3 coding DNA: TGCGCCAGCAGCTTGGGCCAATACAATGAGCAGTTCTTC. This encodes CASSLGQYNEQFF.

The V and J genes are TRBV6-5 and TRBJ2-7, with TRBD2 identical over 11 bases. The J segment lost 4 bases and the V segment lost 6 bases, leaving 8 bases of the junction unmatched. The CDR3 is 15 amino acids. Germline V gene data show CDR1 as MNHEY and CDR2 as SVGAGI. CDR3 protein: CASSTGTSGSYEQYF. CDR3 in DNA: TGTGCCAGCAGCACGGGGACTAGCGGCTCTTACGAGCAGTACTTC.

The chain carries TRBV19 and TRBJ1-6, with D perhaps matching TRBD1 (6 bases). The length of the CDR3 is 13 residues. The germline CDR1 and CDR2 sequences are LNHDA and SQIVND (reference sequence). The ends were cut back, 5 bases at V and 9 bases at J, with 11 bases in the middle. The CDR3 sequence is CASSQQGGSPLHF. CDR3 DNA: TGTGCCAGTAGTCAACAGGGCGGTTCACCCCTCCACTTT.

In its sample, this clone was seen many times. The gene calls are TRBV4-2 and TRBJ2-7, with a possible D match to TRBD2 (5 bases). The germline gives CDR1 LGHNA, CDR2 YNFKEQ. The V and J ends lost 4 bases and 2 bases respectively, with 12 bases between them. This CDR3 spans 14 amino acids. The CDR3 is CASSRSSAAYEQYF. The CDR3 bases are TGTGCCAGCAGCCGAAGTAGCGCGGCCTACGAGCAGTACTTC.

This sequence joins TRBV2 and TRBJ2-7; TRBD1 or TRBD2 may be the D gene (5 bases each). This CDR3 is 14 amino acids long. CDR1 is SNHLY, CDR2 FYNNEI, per germline. Trimming cost V 7 bases and J 3 bases, with 16 bases left between them. CDR3 amino acids: CASTSPERGYEQYF. As DNA, the CDR3 is TGTGCCAGCACTTCTCCAGAGAGGGGCTACGAGCAGTACTTC.

The CDR3 bases are TGTGCCAGCAGCGTGGGGACAGGGGGCAAGGATACGCAGTATTTT. Its translation: CASSVGTGGKDTQYF. The chain couples TRBV9 to TRBJ2-3; 12 bases are shared with TRBD1. This CDR3 has 15 amino acids. J gave up 6 bases and V 2 bases, and 4 bases lay outside the gene matches. Germline V CDR1 and CDR2: SGDLS, YYNGEE.

The CDR3 protein is CASSIGAGDTEAFF. Here the CDR3 DNA reads TGTGCCAGTAGTATAGGTGCTGGGGACACTGAAGCTTTCTTT. The rearrangement links TRBV19 to TRBJ1-1; the D is unclear. V was pared by 1 base and J by 3 bases, with 9 bases between. The CDR3 is 14 residues long. Germline lookup yields CDR1 LNHDA and CDR2 SQIVND (reference sequence).

V and J are TRBV7-2 and TRBJ1-5; D uncertain. Between the trimmed V and J ends, which lost 6 bases and 5 bases, there was a span of 8 bases. Germline CDR1 SGHTA, CDR2 FQGNSA. The CDR3 consists of 12 residues. The CDR3 DNA reads TGTGCCAGCAGACTCAATGATCAGCCCCAGCATTTT. It is translated as CASRLNDQPQHF.